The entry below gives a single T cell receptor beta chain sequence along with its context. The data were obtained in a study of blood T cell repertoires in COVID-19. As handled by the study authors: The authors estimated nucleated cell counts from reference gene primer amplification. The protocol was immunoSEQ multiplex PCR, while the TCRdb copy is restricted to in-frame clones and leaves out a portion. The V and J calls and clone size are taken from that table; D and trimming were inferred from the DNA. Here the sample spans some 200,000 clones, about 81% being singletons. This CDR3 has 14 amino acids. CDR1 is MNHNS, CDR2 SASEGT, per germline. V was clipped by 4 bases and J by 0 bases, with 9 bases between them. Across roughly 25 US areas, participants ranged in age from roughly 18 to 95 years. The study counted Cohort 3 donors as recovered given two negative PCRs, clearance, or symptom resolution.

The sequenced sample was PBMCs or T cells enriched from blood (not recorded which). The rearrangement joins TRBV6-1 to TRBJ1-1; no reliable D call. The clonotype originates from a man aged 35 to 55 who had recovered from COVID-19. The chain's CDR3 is CASSVAPMNTEAFF. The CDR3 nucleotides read TGTGCCAGCAGTGTAGCCCCTATGAACACTGAAGCTTTCTTT.